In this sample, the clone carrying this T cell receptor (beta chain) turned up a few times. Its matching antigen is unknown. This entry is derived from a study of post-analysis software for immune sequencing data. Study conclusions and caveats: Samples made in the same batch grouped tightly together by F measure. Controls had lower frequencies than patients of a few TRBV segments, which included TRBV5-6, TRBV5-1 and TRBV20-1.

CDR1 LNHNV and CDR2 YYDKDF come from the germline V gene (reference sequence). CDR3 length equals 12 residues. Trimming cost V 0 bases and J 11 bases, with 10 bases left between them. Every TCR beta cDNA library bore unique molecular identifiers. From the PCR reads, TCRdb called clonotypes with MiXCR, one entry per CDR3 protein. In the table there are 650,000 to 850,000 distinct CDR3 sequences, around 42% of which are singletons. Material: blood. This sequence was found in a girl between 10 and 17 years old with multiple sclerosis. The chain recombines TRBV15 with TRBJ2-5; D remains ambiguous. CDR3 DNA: TGTGCCACCAGCAGAGACTCGAGGTGGCAGTACTTC. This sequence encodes CATSRDSRWQYF.